Below, 25 T cell receptor beta chains from the same sample are listed, as sequenced in a study of cytomegalovirus exposure and HLA in healthy donors. It was with 60 Vbeta and 13 Jbeta primers that the PCR ran. Profiled with immunoSEQ multiplex PCR; TCRdb holds only in-frame clones, not every one. The sample comprises roughly 120,000 clones, 65% to 90% of which are singletons, and 11% rests with the top ten. Material: PBMCs. The source is a male donor in good health and CMV-seropositive.

The chain couples TRBV28 to TRBJ2-5; perhaps D is TRBD1 or TRBD2 (7 bases each). CDR1 is MDHEN and CDR2 is SYDVKM in the germline V gene. The V end lost 10 bases, the J end lost 5 bases, and 11 bases lay between the germline ends. The CDR3 has 11 residues. CDR3 sequence reads: CATRGGETQYF. The DNA for the CDR3 is TGTGCCACCAGGGGGGGGGAGACCCAGTACTTC. Looking up the rest from reference TRBV28 and TRBJ2-5 gives the full variable domain: DVKVTQSSRYLVKRTGEKVFLECVQDMDHENMFWYRQDPGLGLRLIYFSYDVKMKEKGDIPEGYSVSREKKERFSLILESASTNQTSMYLCATRGGETQYFGPGTRLLVL.

The chain has TRBV9 and TRBJ2-5, with TRBD2 identical over 8 bases. CDR3 length equals 16 residues. Unmatched junction bases numbered 8, after V lost 0 bases and J lost 4 bases. Germline V gives CDR1 SGDLS, CDR2 YYNGEE. The CDR3 region is CASSVVKRENRETQYF. The CDR3 DNA is TGTGCCAGCAGCGTAGTGAAGCGGGAGAACCGAGAGACCCAGTACTTC.

V gene TRBV27 combines with J gene TRBJ2-6; no clear D gene. The CDR3 is made up of 16 amino acids. CDR1 is MNHEY and CDR2 is SMNVEV in the germline V gene (reference sequence). Trimming pared 0 bases from V and 2 bases from J, leaving 8 bases between. CDR3 residues: CASSLSSTAGANVLTF. CDR3 DNA sequence: TGTGCCAGCAGTTTATCTTCCACAGCTGGGGCCAACGTCCTGACTTTC.

This clone was picked up one time. This sequence joins TRBV4-1 and TRBJ1-2; D remains unclear. This CDR3 comprises 17 residues. Germline CDR1 reads MGHRA; CDR2 reads YSYEKL. Trimming stripped 2 bases from V and 3 bases from J, with 19 bases between. CDR3 loop: CASSQSDMGLRYYGYTF. The CDR3 DNA reads as TGCGCCAGCAGCCAATCTGATATGGGCCTTCGGTACTATGGCTACACCTTC.

The J gene is TRBJ2-1, the V gene TRBV30; 13 bases fit TRBD2. CDR3 length: 16 amino acids. CDR1 and CDR2 from the germline V gene are GTSNPN and SVGIG (reference sequence). The trim removed 8 bases at V and 5 bases at J, leaving 12 bases unmatched. The CDR3 bases are TGTGCCAGTACAACCGGGACTAGCGGGATCAACAATGAGCAGTTCTTC. As protein: CASTTGTSGINNEQFF.

The chain is built from TRBV19 and TRBJ2-1; TRBD2 matches 8 bases. The CDR3 is 15 residues long. Germline values: CDR1 LNHDA, CDR2 SQIVND (reference sequence). V dropped 3 bases and J dropped 7; count of bases not matched to a gene: 8. The DNA for the CDR3 is TGTGCCAGTAGTATCCCAGCGGGAGTCAGTAATGAGCAGTTCTTC. It yields the protein CASSIPAGVSNEQFF.

Only a few counts were recorded for this clone. The gene calls are TRBV11-3 and TRBJ1-4, with 8 bases matching TRBD1. The CDR3 extends over 17 amino acids. The V segment lost 2 bases and the J segment 7 bases; nucleotides outside the gene matches: 12. Germline V gene lookup returns CDR1 SGHNT and CDR2 YENEEA. The CDR3 DNA sequence: TGTGCCAGCAGCTTATGGAGGGACAGGCCCGCGGGTGAAAAACTGTTTTTT. Amino acid sequence: CASSLWRDRPAGEKLFF.

The rearrangement links TRBV6-4 to TRBJ2-1, with 9 bases that match TRBD2. Germline CDR1 reads MRHNA; CDR2 reads SNTAGT. J gave up 4 bases and V 2 bases, and 3 bases lay outside the gene matches. This CDR3 region has 15 residues. The CDR3 DNA reads TGTGCCAGCAGTGACGGCGCGGGAGGGTACAATGAGCAGTTCTTC. It specifies CASSDGAGGYNEQFF.

The J gene is TRBJ1-4, the V gene TRBV5-1, with a weak D call TRBD1 (6 bases). The V gene lost 0 bases and the J gene lost 1 base, with 13 bases spanning the gap. The CDR3 consists of 17 residues. Germline-derived CDR1 and CDR2 are SGHRS and YFSETQ. CDR3 nucleotide sequence: TGCGCCAGCAGCTTGGCCTTGAGCAGGGGAACTAATGAAAAACTGTTTTTT. Protein sequence: CASSLALSRGTNEKLFF.

The chain is built from TRBV6-6 and TRBJ2-5, with 8 positions matching TRBD2. V shed 8 bases and J 4 bases; nucleotides not matched to a gene: 9. This CDR3 is built from 14 residues. CDR1 and CDR2 (germline): MNHNY, SVGAGI (reference sequence). The CDR3 region is CASGRAGGGETQYF. The DNA for the CDR3 is TGTGCCAGCGGCCGCGCGGGGGGCGGAGAGACCCAGTACTTC.

The chain links TRBV7-2 to TRBJ2-1, with 8 nucleotides matching TRBD2. Trimming cost V 8 bases and J 7 bases; bases outside gene matches: 13. Germline V gene lookup returns CDR1 SGHTA and CDR2 FQGNSA. The CDR3 sequence is 15 residues long. The CDR3, as DNA: TGTGCCAGCGACTCTGCCAAGGCTAGCGGGAATGAGCAGTTCTTC. Amino acid sequence: CASDSAKASGNEQFF.

The gene calls are TRBV7-3 and TRBJ2-1; 13 bases line up with TRBD2. Germline-derived CDR1 and CDR2 are SGHTA and FQGTGA. This CDR3 is 15 amino acids long. The trim removed 4 bases at V and 8 bases at J, leaving 5 bases unmatched. CDR3 sequence reads: CASSSRLAGGYEQFF. In DNA form, the CDR3 reads TGTGCCAGCAGCTCAAGACTAGCGGGAGGTTATGAGCAGTTCTTC.

The CDR3 sequence is CASSFPQYEQYF. CDR3 in DNA: TGTGCCAGCAGTTTTCCCCAATACGAGCAGTACTTC. The gene calls are TRBV28 and TRBJ2-7; D is unclear. Germline CDR1 reads MDHEN; CDR2 reads SYDVKM. CDR3 length: 12 residues. V was trimmed by 3 bases and J by 4 bases, leaving 7 bases between them. The whole variable domain, remainder taken from reference TRBV28 and TRBJ2-7, is DVKVTQSSRYLVKRTGEKVFLECVQDMDHENMFWYRQDPGLGLRLIYFSYDVKMKEKGDIPEGYSVSREKKERFSLILESASTNQTSMYLCASSFPQYEQYFGPGTRLTVT.

Comment on this clone: At one end the junction does not follow the germline gene, possibly because of a read error. This chain uses TRBV28 with TRBJ2-1; 8 nucleotides line up with TRBD2. CDR1 and CDR2 (germline): MDHEN, SYDVKM. The CDR3 is made up of 15 amino acids. The CDR3 nucleotides read TGTGCCAGCAATTTAGCGGGATCCTACTACAATGAGCAGTTCTTC. Its translation: CASNLAGSYYNEQFF.

In regard to this clone: An end of the junction differs from the germline gene, which may be a read error. The V call is TRBV5-4, the J call TRBJ1-1; no clear D gene. Germline CDR1 SGHNT, CDR2 YYREEE (reference sequence). The CDR3 extends over 15 amino acids. The chain's CDR3 is CASRLDGRSVVEAFF. The CDR3 bases are TGCGCCAGCAGACTCGATGGGAGGTCCGTCGTTGAAGCTTTCTTT.

The V and J genes are TRBV9 and TRBJ2-1, with 10 bases fitting TRBD2. The CDR3 covers 14 residues. Trimming cost V 4 bases and J 8 bases; bases outside gene matches: 6. Germline-derived CDR1 and CDR2 are SGDLS and YYNGEE. CDR3 amino acids: CASSPSGRKDEQFF. Here the CDR3 DNA reads TGTGCCAGCAGCCCTAGCGGGAGAAAGGATGAGCAGTTCTTC. Combining the CDR3 with reference TRBV9 and TRBJ2-1 gives the whole variable domain DSGVTQTPKHLITATGQRVTLRCSPRSGDLSVYWYQQSLDQGLQFLIQYYNGEERAKGNILERFSAQQFPDLHSELNLSSLELGDSALYFCASSPSGRKDEQFFGPGTRLTVL.

DNA for the CDR3: TGTGCCAGCAGTAACCCCCTGGACCTGGAGGGGTTGGAGACCCAGTACTTC. This sequence encodes CASSNPLDLEGLETQYF. This chain links TRBV2 with TRBJ2-5, with D possibly matching TRBD2 (6 bases). V lost 5 bases and J lost 5, with 24 bases in between. The CDR3 is 17 residues long. The germline CDR1 and CDR2 sequences are SNHLY and FYNNEI.

DNA for the CDR3: TGTGCCAGCACCCGGGAGGCTCCAAGGGGTGAGCAGTTCTTC. Protein: CASTREAPRGEQFF. This rearrangement joins TRBV9 to TRBJ2-1, with TRBD2 matching 7 bases. The CDR3 consists of 14 residues. With 6 bases clipped from V and 9 bases from J, the junction kept 12 bases outside the gene matches. Germline V CDR1 and CDR2: SGDLS, YYNGEE.

J is TRBJ2-7 and V is TRBV5-6; TRBD2 matches at 9 bases. V was pared by 3 bases and J by 3 bases, with 16 bases of the junction left unmatched. The CDR3 consists of 18 residues. CDR1 is SGHDT and CDR2 is YYEEEE in the germline V gene. The chain's CDR3 is CASSYPELAGHRGYEQYF. The CDR3 DNA sequence: TGTGCCAGCAGCTATCCGGAACTAGCGGGCCACAGGGGCTACGAGCAGTACTTC.

The V and J genes are TRBV7-9 and TRBJ2-1, with 7 bases lining up with TRBD2. The ends lost 7 bases at V and 3 bases at J; junction bases unmatched: 12. The germline gives CDR1 SEHNR, CDR2 FQNEAQ (reference sequence). The CDR3 spans 16 residues. The CDR3 region is CASIGSGLADYNEQFF. The CDR3 DNA sequence: TGTGCCAGCATCGGAAGCGGGCTAGCGGACTACAATGAGCAGTTCTTC.

The chain is built from TRBV5-1 and TRBJ2-4, with 10 bases that match TRBD2. J lost 0 bases, V lost 4 bases, and 16 bases had no gene match. Germline V lookup: CDR1 SGHRS, CDR2 YFSETQ. This CDR3 has 20 residues. The CDR3 loop reads CASSLKTRTSGPLAKNIQYF. CDR3 nucleotides: TGCGCCAGCAGCCTCAAAACCCGGACTAGCGGACCCCTAGCCAAAAACATTCAGTACTTC. The variable domain in full, with the rest retrieved from reference TRBV5-1 and TRBJ2-4, is KAGVTQTPRYLIKTRGQQVTLSCSPISGHRSVSWYQQTPGQGLQFLFEYFSETQRNKGNFPGRFSGRQFSNSRSEMNVSTLELGDSALYLCASSLKTRTSGPLAKNIQYFGAGTRLSVL.

The chain uses TRBV27 and TRBJ2-7; possible D gene TRBD2, 6 bases. V lost 5 bases, J lost 0 bases, and 14 bases lay in between. Germline-derived CDR1 and CDR2 are MNHEY and SMNVEV (reference sequence). The CDR3 is 15 residues long. CDR3 loop: CASSDAGSHSYEQYF. Here the CDR3 DNA reads TGTGCCAGCAGTGATGCCGGGAGCCACTCCTACGAGCAGTACTTC.

The chain carries TRBV9 and TRBJ2-3; D is unresolved. Germline values: CDR1 SGDLS, CDR2 YYNGEE. V gave up 3 bases and J gave up 1 base, with 6 bases separating them. The CDR3 loop spans 13 amino acids. The CDR3, as DNA: TGTGCCAGCAGCGCCGGAGGCACAGATACGCAGTATTTT. This codes for CASSAGGTDTQYF.

This rearrangement joins TRBV6-5 to TRBJ1-2; 7 bases are a match to TRBD1. Per germline, CDR1 MNHEY and CDR2 SVGAGI. This CDR3 has 13 amino acids. Unmatched junction bases numbered 3, after V lost 0 bases and J lost 8 bases. CDR3 loop: CASSYSRGPGYTF. The CDR3 DNA follows: TGTGCCAGCAGTTACTCGAGGGGGCCGGGCTACACCTTC.

This chain connects TRBV28 to TRBJ1-1, with 7 bases aligning to TRBD1. The CDR3 sequence is 13 residues long. Germline V lookup: CDR1 MDHEN, CDR2 SYDVKM. Unmatched junction bases numbered 1, after V lost 6 bases and J lost 0 bases. The DNA for the CDR3 is TGTGCCAGCAGCGGACAGGTGAACACTGAAGCTTTCTTT. Amino acids: CASSGQVNTEAFF.